This T cell receptor beta chain came from a study of blood T cell repertoires in COVID-19. About the research overall: PBMCs, B-cell-depleted T cells, or T cells provided the cDNA or gDNA that made up the material.

As processed by the authors: Amplification of reference gene primers provided the estimated nucleated cell counts. Profiled with immunoSEQ multiplex PCR; TCRdb holds only in-frame clones, not every one. V and J calls plus clone size are reproduced from that table; the DNA served to infer D and trimming. The table lists some 240,000 clones, about 86% of them singletons. The ends lost 2 bases at V and 6 bases at J; junction bases unmatched: 7. The CDR3 spans 15 residues. CDR1 and CDR2 (germline): MDHEN, SYDVKM. Participants were aged roughly 18 to 95 years, lived in about 26 US areas, and enrolled virtually. Cohorts were determined from participant-reported clinical history.

This clonotype was sampled from a middle-aged woman with acute COVID-19. Sequencing was performed on PBMCs or T cells enriched from blood (not recorded which). The chain employs TRBV28 and TRBJ1-1; 9 bases are a match to TRBD1. This chain's CDR3 is CASSLMGTGFPEAFF. The CDR3 nucleotides are TGTGCCAGCAGTTTAATGGGGACAGGGTTTCCTGAAGCTTTCTTT.